Listed below are T cell receptor beta chains from one sample, sequenced in a study of vaccination and CD4 T cells after COVID-19. TCRdb re-called the PCR reads with MiXCR, one entry per CDR3 protein. The top ten clones hold approximately 6.6% of a sample with 18,000 or so distinct CDR3 sequences, approximately 49% of them seen once. Antigen specificity for these receptors is unknown. Specimen: CD4+ T cells from blood, cultured in vitro, collected before SARS-CoV-2 vaccination. Receptors were obtained from a human donor who had recovered from COVID-19. Each CDR3 is given with its conserved first and last residue. D genes are given only for firm matches. Clone size appears in some rows only: once, few, many, or a class for an expanded clone.

V gene	J gene	D gene	clone size	CDR3 DNA	CDR3 protein
TRBV28	TRBJ1-2	-	-	TGTGCCAGCAGTTCCCCGGGACCTGACCTCTATGGCTACACCTTC	CASSSPGPDLYGYTF
TRBV30	TRBJ2-2	-	once	TGTGCCTGGAGTAGAGCAAACACCGGGGAGCTGTTTTTT	CAWSRANTGELFF
TRBV20-1	TRBJ1-5	-	few	TGCAGTGCTAGAGGGACAGCCTGGCGGCATCAGCCCCAGCATTTT	CSARGTAWRHQPQHF
TRBV7-2	TRBJ1-1	-	-	TGTGCCAGCAGCTCCGCGGGCGGGGGGGGCACTGAAGCTTTCTTT	CASSSAGGGGTEAFF
TRBV27	TRBJ2-1	-	-	TGTGCCAGCGGCAGTGAGACTGCCTCCTACAATGAGCAGTTCTTC	CASGSETASYNEQFF
TRBV6-1	TRBJ2-1	TRBD2	-	TGTGCCAGCGCTGCACCGGGACTAGCGTCCGATGAGCAGTTCTTC	CASAAPGLASDEQFF
TRBV5-1	TRBJ1-1	TRBD1	-	TGCGCCAGCAGCTTGGAGCCCCCAGGGGGCAAGATAGGTACTGAAGCTTTCTTT	CASSLEPPGGKIGTEAFF
TRBV12-1	TRBJ2-5	-	-	TGTGCCAGCAGCTTTGCGGTTCCGGACAGGGATATGTACCAAGAGACCCAGTACTTC	CASSFAVPDRDMYQETQYF
TRBV15	TRBJ2-1	-	once	TGTGCCACCAGCAGGGGTCTCCGGGAGAGTGAAAATGAGCAGTTCTTC	CATSRGLRESENEQFF
TRBV2	TRBJ1-1	-	-	TGTGCCAGCATCGGGAACACTGAAGCTTTCTTT	CASIGNTEAFF
TRBV19	TRBJ2-2	-	-	TGTGCCAGTAGTATCGCAGGCTCAGGCACCGGGGAGCTGTTTTTT	CASSIAGSGTGELFF
TRBV12-3/TRBV12-4	TRBJ1-1	-	-	TGTGCCAGCAGAAGACAGGCTACGACTTTCTTT	CASRRQATTFF
TRBV6-5	TRBJ2-7	-	few	TGTGCCAGCAGTTACTCGAGGTTCTTTCTATACGAGCAGTACTTC	CASSYSRFFLYEQYF
TRBV6-5	TRBJ1-1	TRBD1	-	TGTGCCAGCAGTTGGCAGGGGGGGCCGGCTGAAGCTTTCTTT	CASSWQGGPAEAFF
TRBV19	TRBJ1-1	TRBD1	-	TGTGCCAGTAGCGGACAGGGGATGGGCATGAACACTGAAGCTTTCTTT	CASSGQGMGMNTEAFF
TRBV19	TRBJ1-5	TRBD1	-	TGTGCCAGTAGTAAAAATCCCCCCCCCGGGACAGGAACTTTTTATAGCAATCAGCCCCAGCATTTT	CASSKNPPPGTGTFYSNQPQHF
TRBV7-9	TRBJ2-1	-	-	TGTGCCAGCAGCTTACAGGGAGGTGAGCAGTTCTTC	CASSLQGGEQFF
TRBV19	TRBJ2-7	-	once	TGTGCCAGTAGTATAGACCGGTCCTCCTACGAGCAGTACTTC	CASSIDRSSYEQYF
TRBV10-3	TRBJ2-2	TRBD2	-	TGTGCCATCAGTGAGGCGGGGGACACCGGGGAGCTGTTTTTT	CAISEAGDTGELFF
TRBV19	TRBJ1-2	-	-	TGTGCCAGTAGTATTTGGAGCTTTTTCGGCTATGGCTACACCTTC	CASSIWSFFGYGYTF
TRBV7-2	TRBJ2-3	-	medium-sized	TGTGCCAGCAGCTTAACAGATACGCAGTATTTT	CASSLTDTQYF
TRBV27	TRBJ1-5	TRBD1	medium-sized	TGTGCCAGCAGCATTGACAGGGGGAATCAGCCCCAGCATTTT	CASSIDRGNQPQHF
TRBV5-4	TRBJ2-7	TRBD2	few	TGTGCCAGCGGGAGCCGAACTAGCGGGACGTCCTACGAGCAGTACTTC	CASGSRTSGTSYEQYF
TRBV12-3/TRBV12-4	TRBJ2-7	TRBD1	-	TGTGCCAGCAGTCCGAGAGTACAGGGGGCGGGCGAGCAGTACTTC	CASSPRVQGAGEQYF
TRBV28	TRBJ2-3	TRBD1	few	TGTGCCAGCAGATACGGTAACAGGGGTGATACGCAGTATTTT	CASRYGNRGDTQYF
TRBV7-8	TRBJ1-5	-	few	TGTGCCAGCAGCTTAGCCCGGGGCCGAAATCAGCCCCAGCATTTT	CASSLARGRNQPQHF
TRBV6-1	TRBJ2-1	TRBD2	-	TGTGCCAGCACCTCTAGCGGGAGCTCCTACAATGAGCAGTTCTTC	CASTSSGSSYNEQFF
TRBV5-4	TRBJ2-3	TRBD1	-	TGTGCCAGCAGCCCCGGGACAGGGTGGTTAGATACGCAGTATTTT	CASSPGTGWLDTQYF
TRBV7-3	TRBJ2-2	TRBD1	-	TGTGCCAGCAGCTTAACGGGACAGGGAACCGGGGAGCTGTTTTTT	CASSLTGQGTGELFF
TRBV6-4	TRBJ2-1	TRBD2	-	TGTGCCAGCAGTGCGGCTAGCGGATACAATGAGCAGTTCTTC	CASSAASGYNEQFF
TRBV20-1	TRBJ2-7	-	-	TGCAGTGCTCACCCTCGACTAGACACTCGCTACGAGCAGTACTTC	CSAHPRLDTRYEQYF
TRBV19	TRBJ1-6	-	-	TGTGCCACCAAGGACAATACGAATTCACCCCTCCACTTT	CATKDNTNSPLHF
TRBV7-9	TRBJ2-3	-	-	TGTGCCAGCAGCTCATCTCTATCGGGGATCCATTTT	CASSSSLSGIHF
TRBV19	TRBJ2-3	-	few	TGTGCCAGTAACGAAAACGTCAGGGATACGCAGTATTTT	CASNENVRDTQYF
TRBV6-5	TRBJ1-1	-	medium-sized	TGTGCCAGCAGTTTCACACAGGGAAGGATCACTGAAGCTTTCTTT	CASSFTQGRITEAFF
TRBV6-4	TRBJ2-3	TRBD2	few	TGTGCCAGCAGACCTAGGGTGGTCCAGCGAGACGGGAGGGGAGATACGCAGTATTTT	CASRPRVVQRDGRGDTQYF
TRBV6-1	TRBJ2-5	-	few	TGTGCCAGCACCCCAGGGGGGGGAGAGACCCAGTACTTC	CASTPGGGETQYF
TRBV27	TRBJ1-5	-	-	TGTGCCAGCAGTTTACAGGGATCGGATCAGCCCCAGCATTTT	CASSLQGSDQPQHF
TRBV20-1	TRBJ1-3	-	-	TGCAGTGCTAGACCCCTCCCTGACACCATATATTTT	CSARPLPDTIYF
TRBV6-1	TRBJ1-2	-	few	TGTGCCAGCAGGGCTAGGGGAAACTATGGCTACACCTTC	CASRARGNYGYTF
TRBV7-9	TRBJ2-1	-	few	TGTGCCAGCAGCTTAGTCGTCGGTGAGCAGTTCTTC	CASSLVVGEQFF
TRBV14	TRBJ1-5	-	few	TGTGCCAGCAGCCAAACTGAGGATCAGCCCCAGCATTTT	CASSQTEDQPQHF
TRBV6-1	TRBJ2-7	TRBD1	few	TGTGCCAGCAGTGAAGCTGGGACAGGGGGCTACGAGCAGTACTTC	CASSEAGTGGYEQYF
TRBV24-1	TRBJ2-5	TRBD2	-	TGTGCCACCAGTGATTTGCAGGCTAGCGGGAGGGAGACCCAGTACTTC	CATSDLQASGRETQYF
TRBV11-2	TRBJ2-7	-	-	TGTGCCAGCAGCTTACATGGTTTTTTTCGGGGATACGAGCAGTACTTC	CASSLHGFFRGYEQYF
TRBV10-3	TRBJ2-5	TRBD2	-	TGTGCCATCAGTGATCGACTAGCGGGGCAAGAGACCCAGTACTTC	CAISDRLAGQETQYF
TRBV7-8	TRBJ2-4	TRBD2	-	TGTGCCAGCAGCCTTTCCGGGACTAGCGTAAACATTCAGTACTTC	CASSLSGTSVNIQYF
TRBV27	TRBJ2-3	TRBD1	few	TGTGCCAGCGCAGGGGCAGGGGGCTTAGGAGATACGCAGTATTTT	CASAGAGGLGDTQYF
TRBV5-1	TRBJ2-1	TRBD2	-	TGCGCCAGCAGCCGGTTGCTAGCGGGAGGCGTTGAGCAGTTCTTC	CASSRLLAGGVEQFF
TRBV20-1	TRBJ2-7	-	-	TGCAGTGCTAGAGGGATGGAGGACTTGAGCTCCTACGAGCAGTACTTC	CSARGMEDLSSYEQYF
TRBV18	TRBJ2-3	TRBD1	few	TGTGCCAGCCTTCGGACAGGGGGGAACACAGATACGCAGTATTTT	CASLRTGGNTDTQYF
TRBV28	TRBJ2-1	TRBD2	once	TGTGCCAGCAGTTCTTTGGTTGGGCTAGCGGGACTTGGCTCCTACAATGAGCAGTTCTTC	CASSSLVGLAGLGSYNEQFF
TRBV20-1	TRBJ1-2	-	-	TGCAGTGCTGGGTGGGTATATGGCTACACCTTC	CSAGWVYGYTF
TRBV5-1	TRBJ2-5	TRBD2	-	TGCGCCAGCAGCAGGATAGCGGGAGCCACGAGAGAGACCCAGTACTTC	CASSRIAGATRETQYF
TRBV20-1	TRBJ2-2	TRBD1	-	TGCAGTGCTAGGTTGGCAGGGGGCACCGGGGAGCTGTTTTTT	CSARLAGGTGELFF
TRBV6-5	TRBJ2-3	TRBD1	once	TGTGCCAGCAGTTCCAGGACAGGAACTAGCACAGATACGCAGTATTTT	CASSSRTGTSTDTQYF
TRBV20-1	TRBJ2-3	-	-	TGCAGTGCTAGAGTAGGGGCTAGCACAGATACGCAGTATTTT	CSARVGASTDTQYF
TRBV27	TRBJ1-6	-	-	TGTGCCAGCAGTTCCGGGTTGGCAGGGTCACCCCTCCACTTT	CASSSGLAGSPLHF
TRBV7-9	TRBJ2-2	-	-	TGTGCCAGCAGCTTGGGACTCCCTTTGACCGGGGAGCTGTTTTTT	CASSLGLPLTGELFF
TRBV4-2	TRBJ1-1	-	-	TGTGCCAGCAGCCAAGCGGGGCCGAGACTTAACACTGAAGCTTTCTTT	CASSQAGPRLNTEAFF